These T cell receptor beta chains were read from a single sample in a study of T cells in lung cancer brain metastases. Sequencing used immunoSEQ multiplex PCR; TCRdb keeps in-frame clones, though not all of them. This table has roughly 4,500 clones, around 90% appearing once. The sample taken for sequencing was tumor tissue from the primary lung tumor. Receptors originate from a man aged 55-75 years with non-small cell lung cancer. The CDR3 runs from the conserved cysteine through the conserved F or W. The D gene is left open where the match is weak. Size is omitted from some rows. Given values are once, few, many or a class for expanded clones.

V: TRBV29-1
D: .
J: TRBJ2-7
size: .
CDR3: CSVNDLYEQYF
DNA: TGCAGCGTTAACGACTTGTACGAGCAGTACTTC

V: TRBV7-2
D: TRBD1
J: TRBJ1-1
size: .
CDR3: CASSLLQGAYTEAFF
DNA: TGTGCCAGCAGCTTACTACAGGGGGCGTACACTGAAGCTTTCTTT

V: TRBV9
D: .
J: TRBJ1-4
size: .
CDR3: CASSTTATNEKLFF
DNA: TGTGCCAGCAGTACGACAGCAACTAATGAAAAACTGTTTTTT

V: TRBV30
D: .
J: TRBJ1-5
size: .
CDR3: CAWSVQGGQPQHF
DNA: TGTGCCTGGAGTGTTCAGGGCGGTCAGCCCCAGCATTTT

V: TRBV27
D: TRBD2
J: TRBJ2-3
size: .
CDR3: CARKRGRVRSYTDTQYF
DNA: TGTGCCAGGAAACGCGGGAGGGTCCGTAGCTACACAGATACGCAGTATTTT

V: TRBV2
D: TRBD1
J: TRBJ1-5
size: once
CDR3: CASSAGTGGSQPQHF
DNA: TGTGCCAGCAGTGCTGGGACAGGGGGCAGTCAGCCCCAGCATTTT

V: TRBV4-1
D: .
J: TRBJ2-3
size: .
CDR3: CASSQDPHTDTQYF
DNA: TGCGCCAGCAGCCAAGATCCTCACACAGATACGCAGTATTTT

V: TRBV29-1
D: TRBD1
J: TRBJ1-1
size: .
CDR3: CSTRDSDTEAFF
DNA: TGCAGCACCCGGGACAGTGACACTGAAGCTTTCTTT

V: TRBV20-1
D: .
J: TRBJ2-3
size: .
CDR3: CSAGTRDTQYF
DNA: TGCAGTGCCGGAACTCGGGATACGCAGTATTTT

V: TRBV30
D: .
J: TRBJ2-7
size: .
CDR3: CAWSVQAGFSYEQYF
DNA: TGTGCCTGGAGTGTACAGGCAGGCTTCTCCTACGAGCAGTACTTC

V: TRBV5-4
D: .
J: TRBJ2-2
size: .
CDR3: CASSLDLGNTGELFF
DNA: TGTGCCAGCAGCTTGGATTTAGGTAACACCGGGGAGCTGTTTTTT

V: TRBV11-2
D: TRBD2
J: TRBJ2-5
size: .
CDR3: CASSRGGGGLAGSETQYF
DNA: TGTGCCAGCAGCCGCGGAGGAGGTGGCCTAGCGGGTTCAGAGACCCAGTACTTC

V: TRBV9
D: TRBD1
J: TRBJ2-5
size: .
CDR3: CASSVGGGAFETQYF
DNA: TGTGCCAGCAGCGTAGGAGGGGGCGCCTTCGAGACCCAGTACTTC

V: TRBV5-1
D: TRBD1
J: TRBJ2-7
size: .
CDR3: CASSSEGAGYEQYF
DNA: TGCGCCAGCAGCTCCGAGGGGGCTGGGTACGAGCAGTACTTC

V: TRBV2
D: .
J: TRBJ1-2
size: .
CDR3: CASLLGLGYTF
DNA: TGTGCCAGTCTCCTGGGGCTTGGCTACACCTTC

V: TRBV6-4
D: TRBD2
J: TRBJ2-1
size: .
CDR3: CASSGTSGRADEQFF
DNA: TGTGCCAGCAGTGGTACTAGCGGGAGGGCGGATGAGCAGTTCTTC

V: TRBV25-1
D: .
J: TRBJ2-5
size: .
CDR3: CASSESGGGQETQYF
DNA: TGTGCCAGCAGTGAATCAGGGGGAGGGCAAGAGACCCAGTACTTC

V: TRBV6-5
D: .
J: TRBJ2-1
size: .
CDR3: CASSYRGNYNEQFF
DNA: TGTGCCAGCAGTTATCGGGGGAATTACAATGAGCAGTTCTTC

V: TRBV4-3
D: .
J: TRBJ1-2
size: .
CDR3: CASSQVTGEGYTF
DNA: TGCGCCAGCAGCCAAGTCACGGGGGAGGGCTACACCTTC

V: TRBV9
D: .
J: TRBJ2-1
size: .
CDR3: CASSVAFGNEQFF
DNA: TGTGCCAGCAGCGTAGCCTTCGGGAATGAGCAGTTCTTC

V: TRBV19
D: .
J: TRBJ2-1
size: .
CDR3: CASRSSYNEQFF
DNA: TGTGCCAGTAGGTCCTCCTACAATGAGCAGTTCTTC

V: TRBV7-2
D: TRBD2
J: TRBJ2-7
size: .
CDR3: CASSARLAGGPYEQYF
DNA: TGTGCCAGCAGCGCACGACTAGCGGGAGGGCCGTACGAGCAGTACTTC

V: TRBV4-3
D: TRBD1
J: TRBJ2-7
size: .
CDR3: CASSNWGQGYEQYF
DNA: TGCGCCAGCAGCAACTGGGGACAGGGCTACGAGCAGTACTTC

V: TRBV7-2
D: .
J: TRBJ2-7
size: .
CDR3: CASSQRIGLPAYEQYF
DNA: TGTGCCAGCAGCCAGAGAATCGGACTACCCGCCTACGAGCAGTACTTC

V: TRBV2
D: .
J: TRBJ2-6
size: once
CDR3: CASLEVGANVLTF
DNA: TGTGCCTCCCTAGAGGTTGGGGCCAACGTCCTGACTTTC

V: TRBV30
D: TRBD1
J: TRBJ1-2
size: .
CDR3: CAWAPYDRGYYGYTF
DNA: TGTGCCTGGGCCCCCTATGACAGGGGTTACTATGGCTACACCTTC

V: TRBV12-5
D: .
J: TRBJ2-3
size: once
CDR3: CASLPGSKDTQYF
DNA: TGTGCTAGTTTACCGGGAAGCAAAGATACGCAGTATTTT

V: TRBV5-1
D: TRBD2
J: TRBJ2-5
size: .
CDR3: CASSLEPGLAGGETQYF
DNA: TGCGCCAGCAGCTTGGAACCCGGACTAGCGGGAGGTGAGACCCAGTACTTC

V: TRBV27
D: .
J: TRBJ1-1
size: .
CDR3: CASSLRSAVGVAFF
DNA: TGTGCCAGCAGTTTAAGGTCAGCAGTGGGAGTAGCTTTCTTT

V: TRBV7-6
D: TRBD1
J: TRBJ1-2
size: .
CDR3: CASSRGTANGYTF
DNA: TGTGCCAGCAGCCGGGGGACAGCAAATGGCTACACCTTC

V: TRBV30
D: .
J: TRBJ2-7
size: .
CDR3: CACRGPPSYEQYF
DNA: TGTGCCTGCAGGGGTCCCCCCTCCTACGAGCAGTACTTC

V: TRBV5-6
D: .
J: TRBJ2-3
size: .
CDR3: CASSAGGSDASTDTQYF
DNA: TGTGCCAGCAGCGCCGGTGGAAGCGACGCTAGCACAGATACGCAGTATTTT

V: TRBV10-1
D: .
J: TRBJ2-1
size: .
CDR3: CASRFTGVLSNEQFF
DNA: TGCGCCAGTAGGTTTACGGGAGTTTTGAGCAATGAGCAGTTCTTC

V: TRBV5-1
D: .
J: TRBJ2-1
size: .
CDR3: CASAPESSYNEQFF
DNA: TGCGCCAGCGCGCCGGAAAGCTCCTACAATGAGCAGTTCTTC

V: TRBV29-1
D: .
J: TRBJ1-1
size: .
CDR3: CSVEYGSSEAFF
DNA: TGCAGCGTTGAATATGGGAGCTCTGAAGCTTTCTTT

V: TRBV7-2
D: .
J: TRBJ2-5
size: .
CDR3: CASSSQGKETQYF
DNA: TGTGCCAGCAGCTCACAGGGAAAAGAGACCCAGTACTTC

V: TRBV6-5
D: TRBD1
J: TRBJ2-1
size: .
CDR3: CASSIGAGGWDEQFF
DNA: TGTGCCAGCAGTATCGGGGCAGGGGGCTGGGATGAGCAGTTCTTC

V: TRBV7-2
D: .
J: TRBJ2-1
size: .
CDR3: CASNSAGSGGEQFF
DNA: TGTGCCAGCAACAGCGCGGGTAGCGGAGGTGAGCAGTTCTTC

V: TRBV30
D: TRBD1
J: TRBJ1-1
size: .
CDR3: CAWSVGTGNTEAFF
DNA: TGTGCCTGGAGTGTCGGGACAGGGAACACTGAAGCTTTCTTT

V: TRBV28
D: .
J: TRBJ1-2
size: .
CDR3: CASSQTETNYGYTF
DNA: TGTGCCAGCAGTCAGACGGAGACTAACTATGGCTACACCTTC

V: TRBV15
D: .
J: TRBJ1-4
size: .
CDR3: CATSRASSEKLFF
DNA: TGTGCCACCAGCAGAGCAAGTAGTGAAAAATTGTTTTTT

V: TRBV7-9
D: .
J: TRBJ2-7
size: .
CDR3: CASSLGPYRGGEQYF
DNA: TGTGCCAGCAGCTTAGGACCATACAGGGGAGGCGAGCAGTACTTC

V: TRBV27
D: .
J: TRBJ2-5
size: .
CDR3: CASSLSMWRTQYF
DNA: TGTGCCAGCAGTTTAAGTATGTGGAGGACCCAGTACTTC

V: TRBV4-3
D: .
J: TRBJ2-6
size: .
CDR3: CASSASFYSGANVLTF
DNA: TGCGCCAGCAGCGCAAGCTTTTATTCTGGGGCCAACGTCCTGACTTTC

V: TRBV5-1
D: .
J: TRBJ2-1
size: .
CDR3: CASSLTGQSSSEQFF
DNA: TGCGCCAGCAGCTTGACCGGACAGAGTAGTAGTGAGCAGTTCTTC

V: TRBV19
D: TRBD2
J: TRBJ2-7
size: .
CDR3: CASRPSSGSYEQYF
DNA: TGTGCCAGTAGACCCTCTAGCGGCTCCTACGAGCAGTACTTC

V: TRBV29-1
D: TRBD1
J: TRBJ1-2
size: once
CDR3: CSVEVTGNYGYTF
DNA: TGCAGCGTTGAGGTGACAGGGAACTATGGCTACACCTTC

V: TRBV27
D: .
J: TRBJ2-7
size: few
CDR3: CASSGQSSSYEQYF
DNA: TGTGCCAGCAGTGGACAGTCCTCTTCCTACGAGCAGTACTTC

V: TRBV10-3
D: .
J: TRBJ2-2
size: .
CDR3: CAISDQGTGELFF
DNA: TGTGCCATCAGTGACCAGGGAACCGGGGAGCTGTTTTTT

V: TRBV5-1
D: .
J: TRBJ2-5
size: .
CDR3: CASSPGPQETQYF
DNA: TGCGCCAGCAGCCCGGGGCCACAAGAGACCCAGTACTTC